This is a list of T cell receptor beta chains from one sample in a study of T-cell reconstitution after alpha-beta-depleted transplantation in children. TCRdb independently ran MiXCR on the PCR reads; one entry per CDR3 protein. Altogether around 420,000 distinct CDR3 sequences are present, roughly 16% being singletons, with the ten largest covering less than 30%. This specimen consisted of PBMCs, mostly from graft donor cells, obtained 360 days after TCRalphabeta/CD19-depleted stem cell transplant. The receptors come from a boy less than two years old who had a stem cell transplant for Wiskott-Aldrich syndrome, so the T cells may come from the graft donor. Both conserved end residues are part of each CDR3. The D gene is left open where the match is weak. Only part of the rows carry a size: once, few, many, or a class if the clone is expanded.

clone_size: few; j_call: TRBJ2-3; v_call: TRBV18; d_call: -; cdr3_nt: TGTGCCAGCTCACCCATATATAGGGGTCCCACCGACCTACTCACAGATACGCAGTATTTT; cdr3_aa: CASSPIYRGPTDLLTDTQYF
clone_size: -; j_call: TRBJ1-5; v_call: TRBV5-1; d_call: -; cdr3_nt: TGCGCCAGCAGCGAAGGACAGAATCAGCCCCAGCATTTT; cdr3_aa: CASSEGQNQPQHF
clone_size: -; j_call: TRBJ1-1; v_call: TRBV5-1; d_call: -; cdr3_nt: TGCGCCAGCAGCTTTTTGGCGAACACTGAAGCTTTCTTT; cdr3_aa: CASSFLANTEAFF
clone_size: once; j_call: TRBJ2-2; v_call: TRBV10-3; d_call: -; cdr3_nt: TGTGCCATCAGACCGGGACACCGCGGCACCGGGGAGCTGTTTTTT; cdr3_aa: CAIRPGHRGTGELFF
clone_size: -; j_call: TRBJ1-1; v_call: TRBV12-3/TRBV12-4; d_call: -; cdr3_nt: TGTGCCAGCAGTTTCAGGGGACGGAACACTGAAGCTTTCTTT; cdr3_aa: CASSFRGRNTEAFF
clone_size: -; j_call: TRBJ1-5; v_call: TRBV28; d_call: TRBD1; cdr3_nt: TGTGCCAGCAGTTTATCCTTAACAGGGGGCAGACAGCCCCAGCATTTT; cdr3_aa: CASSLSLTGGRQPQHF
clone_size: -; j_call: TRBJ2-2; v_call: TRBV4-3; d_call: -; cdr3_nt: TGCGCCAGCAGCCAAGATAGGGACACCGGGGAGCTGTTTTTT; cdr3_aa: CASSQDRDTGELFF
clone_size: -; j_call: TRBJ2-3; v_call: TRBV30; d_call: TRBD2; cdr3_nt: TGTGCCTGGAGTCGCCTTCCTCCGGGACTAGCGGGGGGGAGCACAGATACGCAGTATTTT; cdr3_aa: CAWSRLPPGLAGGSTDTQYF
clone_size: few; j_call: TRBJ2-5; v_call: TRBV20-1; d_call: TRBD2; cdr3_nt: TGCAGTGCTAGAGACCCGGGCGGACTAGCGGGGTACCAAGAGACCCAGTACTTC; cdr3_aa: CSARDPGGLAGYQETQYF
clone_size: -; j_call: TRBJ2-5; v_call: TRBV12-3/TRBV12-4; d_call: TRBD2; cdr3_nt: TGTGCCAGCAGATATACTAGCGGGGACCTCGAGACCCAGTACTTC; cdr3_aa: CASRYTSGDLETQYF
clone_size: few; j_call: TRBJ1-1; v_call: TRBV12-3/TRBV12-4; d_call: -; cdr3_nt: TGTGCCAGCAGCCCCCATCAGAACACTGAAGCTTTCTTT; cdr3_aa: CASSPHQNTEAFF
clone_size: many; j_call: TRBJ1-1; v_call: TRBV10-3; d_call: -; cdr3_nt: TGTGCCATCAGTGAGAAGGGGTGGGTGATTACTGAAGCTTTCTTT; cdr3_aa: CAISEKGWVITEAFF
clone_size: -; j_call: TRBJ1-6; v_call: TRBV5-6; d_call: TRBD1; cdr3_nt: TGTGCCAGCAGCTTATCGGGACAGAGGTCCTATAATTCACCCCTCCACTTT; cdr3_aa: CASSLSGQRSYNSPLHF
clone_size: few; j_call: TRBJ2-7; v_call: TRBV4-1; d_call: TRBD2; cdr3_nt: TGCGCCAGCAGCCAACTGGGACTAGCGGGGGTCTCCTACGAGCAGTACTTC; cdr3_aa: CASSQLGLAGVSYEQYF
clone_size: few; j_call: TRBJ1-4; v_call: TRBV5-1; d_call: -; cdr3_nt: TGCGCCAGCAGCTTGGGCCAGGGTGAGGGAAAACTGTTTTTT; cdr3_aa: CASSLGQGEGKLFF
clone_size: -; j_call: TRBJ2-5; v_call: TRBV14; d_call: -; cdr3_nt: TGTGCCAGCAGTCAAGCGTGGGAGACCCAGTACTTC; cdr3_aa: CASSQAWETQYF
clone_size: many; j_call: TRBJ2-3; v_call: TRBV12-3/TRBV12-4; d_call: -; cdr3_nt: TGTGCCAGCAGTAGACAGGATCTCACAGATACGCAGTATTTT; cdr3_aa: CASSRQDLTDTQYF
clone_size: few; j_call: TRBJ2-7; v_call: TRBV10-2; d_call: -; cdr3_nt: TGCGCCAGCAGTGAGTCCGGTCTTCTCCAATACGAGCAGTACTTC; cdr3_aa: CASSESGLLQYEQYF
clone_size: few; j_call: TRBJ2-1; v_call: TRBV7-9; d_call: -; cdr3_nt: TGTGCCAGCGGGGGAGTTAACTACAATGAGCAGTTCTTC; cdr3_aa: CASGGVNYNEQFF